This T cell receptor beta chain originates from a study of siplizumab effects on memory and regulatory T cells. General study results and limits: In unstimulated cells, naive T cells appeared more diverse than memory T cells and seemed major alloresponse contributors. Some alloreactive sequences were traceable to unstimulated CD4+ memory cells, and siplizumab significantly reduced them.

A note on this clone: The antigen is undetermined.

Germline V lookup: CDR1 SNHLY, CDR2 FYNNEI. Trimming pared 5 bases from V and 6 bases from J, leaving 6 bases between. The CDR3 covers 11 residues. In each sample, approximately 90,000 TCR templates were assayed. Measured with immunoSEQ multiplex PCR; TCRdb has only the in-frame clones, and not every one. The sample contains over 100,000 clones, about 92% of which appear only once. V gene TRBV2 combines with J gene TRBJ2-3, with D possibly TRBD2 on 6 matching bases. Sequenced sample: Tregs sorted from blood. The sequence was collected from a human donor in good health. The CDR3 coding sequence is TGTGCCAGCAGTCTAGCGGATACGCAGTATTTT. Amino acids: CASSLADTQYF. Full variable domain (rest looked up from reference TRBV2 and TRBJ2-3): EPEVTQTPSHQVTQMGQEVILRCVPISNHLYFYWYRQILGQKVEFLVSFYNNEISEKSEIFDDQFSVERPDGSNFTLKIRSTKLEDSAMYFCASSLADTQYFGPGTRLTVL.